Below are 3 T cell receptor beta chains sequenced from a single sample in a study of cytomegalovirus exposure and HLA in healthy donors. Sequenced by immunoSEQ multiplex PCR; TCRdb stores in-frame clones only, minus some. This sample has approximately 150,000 clones, with 85% found just once. Input material: PBMCs. The receptors shown here come from a man under 40 in good health and CMV-seropositive.

The count of this clone is one. The chain recombines TRBV15 with TRBJ1-2; maybe TRBD1 (6 bases). Looked up from germline, CDR1 is LNHNV and CDR2 is YYDKDF (reference sequence). The germline V and J ends were trimmed by 9 bases and 8 bases, with 13 bases remaining between them. This CDR3 contains 11 residues. This chain's CDR3 is CATLQGGGYTF. The CDR3 nucleotides are TGTGCCACGTTACAGGGAGGGGGCTACACCTTC.

J is TRBJ2-2 and V is TRBV11-3; 7 nucleotides align to TRBD2. CDR1 is SGHNT, CDR2 YENEEA, per germline. The V gene end was trimmed by 3 bases and the J gene end by 3 bases; junction bases not matched to a gene: 4. CDR3 size: 15 residues. As DNA, the CDR3 is TGTGCCAGCAGCTTCGGCGGGGGACACACCGGGGAGCTGTTTTTT. It specifies CASSFGGGHTGELFF.

The rearrangement links TRBV19 to TRBJ1-5, with TRBD1 as a possible D gene (5 bases). Germline assignment: CDR1 LNHDA and CDR2 SQIVND (reference sequence). There are 17 residues in the CDR3. Trimming left V 3 bases short and J 4 bases short, with 19 bases between. This CDR3 is CASSIHPSGGTNQPQHF. The DNA for the CDR3 is TGTGCCAGTAGTATCCACCCTTCGGGGGGAACAAATCAGCCCCAGCATTTT.